This is a list of T cell receptor beta chains from one sample in a study of T cells in Graves' hyperthyroidism and ophthalmopathy. MiXCR was run by TCRdb on the multiplex PCR reads, yielding one entry per CDR3 protein. The sample lists hundreds of thousands of distinct CDR3 sequences, around 13% occurring once. Sequences were obtained from blood. All receptors derive from a woman aged 18-30 years with Graves' hyperthyroidism. The CDR3 runs from the conserved cysteine through the conserved F or W. A D gene is named only where the DNA matches it firmly. The size field is filled for only some rows; it gives once, few, many or a size class.

j_gene,d_gene,abundance,v_gene,len,CDR3nt,CDR3aa
TRBJ2-5,NA,many,TRBV2,17,TGTGCCAGCAGTCTACGGAGAAGGACAGAGAAAAAAGAGACCCAGTACTTC,CASSLRRRTEKKETQYF
TRBJ2-2,NA,many,TRBV6-2/TRBV6-3,15,TGTGCCAGCAGAACTAGGCCCCTCAACACCGGGGAGCTGTTTTTT,CASRTRPLNTGELFF
TRBJ1-5,TRBD1,many,TRBV4-1,16,TGCGCCAGCAGCCAAGACGGCAGGGGGCAAAGTCAGCCCCAGCATTTT,CASSQDGRGQSQPQHF
TRBJ2-2,NA,many,TRBV3-1,12,TGTGCCAGCAGCCAGTGGGCCGGGGAGCTGTTTTTT,CASSQWAGELFF
TRBJ2-2,TRBD2,few,TRBV4-1,18,TGCGCCAGCAGACAGACTAGCGGGAGGGCCTATCGGCCCGGGGAGCTGTTTTTT,CASRQTSGRAYRPGELFF
TRBJ2-7,NA,many,TRBV5-1,16,TGCGCCAGCAGCTTGTCGGTGCGGAAGGATATATACGAGCAGTACTTC,CASSLSVRKDIYEQYF
TRBJ1-5,NA,NA,TRBV7-3,16,TGTGCCAGCAGCCGTGAGCCCGGGGCTCTCGAAGAGCCCCAGCATTTT,CASSREPGALEEPQHF
TRBJ1-2,NA,NA,TRBV28,17,TGTGCCAGCAGTATATACCGGGACGGCCCCCCCGGAGAAGGCTACACCTTC,CASSIYRDGPPGEGYTF
TRBJ2-3,TRBD1,NA,TRBV6-2/TRBV6-3,17,TGTGCCAGCAGTTACTCCGGGACAGGGATACACACAGATACGCAGTATTTT,CASSYSGTGIHTDTQYF
TRBJ2-5,TRBD2,once,TRBV5-1,15,TGCGCCAGCAGCGCCACTAGCGGGTTCAAAGAGACCCAGTACTTC,CASSATSGFKETQYF
TRBJ2-3,TRBD2,many,TRBV28,17,TGTGCCAGCAGCCCCGGCGTGCTAGCGGTTGGCACAGATACGCAGTATTTT,CASSPGVLAVGTDTQYF
TRBJ1-5,NA,NA,TRBV2,13,TGTGCCAGCAGACTCAGGGGTAGGCAGCCCCAGCATTTT,CASRLRGRQPQHF
TRBJ2-5,NA,many,TRBV7-9,13,TGTGCCAGCAGCTTAGAGGGCTGGGAGACCCAGTACTTC,CASSLEGWETQYF
TRBJ2-7,NA,NA,TRBV5-6,14,TGTGCCAGCAGCTTGGACGGAGGAACCTACGAGCAGTACTTC,CASSLDGGTYEQYF
TRBJ1-1,NA,many,TRBV30,13,TGTGCCTGGAGTGCTGACGGAGGGACTGAAGCTTTCTTT,CAWSADGGTEAFF
TRBJ1-1,NA,NA,TRBV7-9,14,TGTGCCAGCAGCATTACCGGAGTATCCCCTGAAGCTTTCTTT,CASSITGVSPEAFF
TRBJ1-5,TRBD1,few,TRBV15,16,TGTGCCACCAGCAGAGATCTGGACAGGGGGCCTTCCCCCCAGCATTTT,CATSRDLDRGPSPQHF
TRBJ2-7,TRBD2,many,TRBV20-1,13,TGCAGGCCCTCGGGACTAACAGCCTACGAGCAGTACTTC,CRPSGLTAYEQYF
TRBJ2-3,TRBD2,NA,TRBV10-2,15,TGCGCCAGCAGTTCCCCGGGGACTAGCGGAGATACGCAGTATTTT,CASSSPGTSGDTQYF
TRBJ2-3,NA,many,TRBV7-2,13,TGTGCCAGCAGCCAGACCTTCGGAGATACGCAGTATTTT,CASSQTFGDTQYF
TRBJ2-1,NA,many,TRBV18,14,TGTGCCAGCTCACCACCTCCCCGGTCCAATGAGCAGTTCTTC,CASSPPPRSNEQFF
TRBJ1-1,NA,many,TRBV12-3/TRBV12-4,15,TGTGCCAGCTCGTCGAACAGGGAGGCGATCACTGAAGCTTTCTTT,CASSSNREAITEAFF
TRBJ1-1,NA,many,TRBV11-2,14,TGTGCCAGCAGCTTACCGGTAATGAACACTGAAGCTTTCTTT,CASSLPVMNTEAFF
TRBJ2-2,TRBD2,NA,TRBV14,18,TGTGCCAGCAGCCATACAACCGGACTAGCGGGAGTATCCGGGGAGCTGTTTTTT,CASSHTTGLAGVSGELFF
TRBJ1-5,NA,NA,TRBV6-4,15,TGTGCCAGCAGAAAACAAGGGAATATTTATCAGCCCCAGCATTTT,CASRKQGNIYQPQHF
TRBJ1-2,NA,many,TRBV6-1,13,TGTGCCAGCAGTGCAGGAGAGGGCTATGGCTACACCTTC,CASSAGEGYGYTF
TRBJ1-3,NA,many,TRBV13,16,TGTGCCAGCAAGAAAAGGGGTGACTCCTCTGGAAACACCATATATTTT,CASKKRGDSSGNTIYF
TRBJ2-1,TRBD2,many,TRBV20-1,13,TGCAGTGCTAGACTAGCGGAGTACAATGAGCAGTTCTTC,CSARLAEYNEQFF
TRBJ1-1,TRBD1,NA,TRBV27,18,TGTGCCAGCAGTGGGGGGGGACAGGGGGCGCGAATTCACACTGAAGCTTTCTTT,CASSGGGQGARIHTEAFF
TRBJ2-1,TRBD2,many,TRBV20-1,18,TGCAGTGCTAGAGATGGAGTAATGTGGCGGGAGTCCTACAATGAGCAGTTCTTC,CSARDGVMWRESYNEQFF
TRBJ1-4,NA,NA,TRBV6-5,13,TGTGCCAGCAGTTACTCGAGAGTTGCAAAACTGTTTTTT,CASSYSRVAKLFF
TRBJ2-3,TRBD2,few,TRBV13,16,TGTGCCAGCAGCTTTTGGGTTAGCGGGCGCACAGATACGCAGTATTTT,CASSFWVSGRTDTQYF
TRBJ2-7,NA,few,TRBV7-6,15,TGTGCCAGCAGCCCACAACCGGACGCAACCTACGAGCAGTACTTC,CASSPQPDATYEQYF
TRBJ1-6,NA,few,TRBV27,13,TGTGCCAGCAAGGCGGCAGATATGGCACCCCTCCACTTT,CASKAADMAPLHF
TRBJ2-1,TRBD2,NA,TRBV20-1,15,TGCAGTGCTGAGAAGGATGGGACTAGCAGCAATGAGCAGTTCTTC,CSAEKDGTSSNEQFF
TRBJ2-1,TRBD2,many,TRBV29-1,14,TGCAGCGTTGGGACTAGCGGGAGGGGGGATGAGCAGTTCTTC,CSVGTSGRGDEQFF
TRBJ1-1,NA,many,TRBV12-3/TRBV12-4,13,TGTGCCAGCCGGCAGGGCCGGAACACTGAAGCTTTCTTT,CASRQGRNTEAFF
TRBJ1-1,NA,many,TRBV30,14,TGTGCCTGGAGTGTGGGGGTTCGGGTCACTGAAGCTTTCTTT,CAWSVGVRVTEAFF
TRBJ1-5,TRBD1,many,TRBV24-1,14,TGTGCCACCAGTGAGACAGGGCGGGATCAGCCCCAGCATTTT,CATSETGRDQPQHF
TRBJ1-6,NA,NA,TRBV5-4,14,TGTGCCAGCAGCTTGGTGCTGGGGAATTCACCCCTCCACTTT,CASSLVLGNSPLHF
TRBJ2-1,TRBD2,NA,TRBV30,17,TGTGCCTGGAGCTCCGGGACTAGCGGGAGGGCCTCTGGGGAGCAGTTCTTC,CAWSSGTSGRASGEQFF
TRBJ2-7,TRBD2,many,TRBV3-1,15,TGTGCCAGCAGCCAGCGGGGCGGGAGGACCTACGAGCAGTACTTC,CASSQRGGRTYEQYF
TRBJ2-1,TRBD2,NA,TRBV5-6,15,TGTGCCAGTCATAGCGGGAGTGGCTCCTACAATGAGCAGTTCTTC,CASHSGSGSYNEQFF
TRBJ2-2,NA,NA,TRBV2,13,TGTGCCAGCAGTCGGACTTATGGCGGGGAGCTGTTTTTT,CASSRTYGGELFF
TRBJ1-3,NA,few,TRBV6-1,16,TGTGCCAGCAGCGACCGCCGGCCGAACTCTGGAAACACCATATATTTT,CASSDRRPNSGNTIYF
TRBJ1-1,TRBD1,NA,TRBV2,15,TGTGCCAGCAGTGTTCAGGGGGCGAAAAACACTGAAGCTTTCTTT,CASSVQGAKNTEAFF
TRBJ2-7,NA,NA,TRBV19,14,TGTGCCAGTAGTATTGTGGGGGTGGGCAATGAGCAGTACTTC,CASSIVGVGNEQYF
TRBJ2-2,TRBD1,NA,TRBV6-1,15,TGTGCCAGCAGACCCGGGACAGGGCATACCGGGGAGCTGTTTTTT,CASRPGTGHTGELFF
TRBJ2-1,TRBD2,NA,TRBV7-3,14,TGTGCCAGCAGCTTAGGGACTAGCGGGACGGGACGGTTCTTC,CASSLGTSGTGRFF
TRBJ2-1,TRBD2,NA,TRBV11-2,15,TGTGCCAGCAGCCGGGCGGGAGTTACATACAATGAGCAGTTCTTC,CASSRAGVTYNEQFF